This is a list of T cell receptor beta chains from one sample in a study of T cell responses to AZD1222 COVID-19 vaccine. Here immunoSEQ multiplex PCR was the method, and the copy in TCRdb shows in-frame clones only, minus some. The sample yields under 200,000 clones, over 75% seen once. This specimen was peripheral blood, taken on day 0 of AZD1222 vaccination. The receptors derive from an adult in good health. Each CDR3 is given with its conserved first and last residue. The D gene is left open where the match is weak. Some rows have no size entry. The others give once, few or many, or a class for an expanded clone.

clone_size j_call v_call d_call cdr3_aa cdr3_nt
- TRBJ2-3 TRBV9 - CASSGRQSDTDTQYF TGTGCCAGCAGCGGCCGCCAGTCTGACACAGATACGCAGTATTTT
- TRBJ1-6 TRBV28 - CASSFVMGPNSPLHF TGTGCCAGCAGTTTCGTAATGGGACCTAATTCACCCCTCCACTTT
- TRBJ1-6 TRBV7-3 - CASSARRGQNSPLHF TGTGCCAGCAGCGCCCGCAGGGGACAAAATTCACCCCTCCACTTT
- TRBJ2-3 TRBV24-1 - CATSGLDPTDTQYF TGTGCCACCAGTGGGTTGGATCCCACAGATACGCAGTATTTT
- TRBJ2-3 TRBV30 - CAWSVWGGPRSTDTQYF TGTGCCTGGAGTGTCTGGGGGGGCCCCCGTAGCACAGATACGCAGTATTTT
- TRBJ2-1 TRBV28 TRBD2 CASTVAGGPLGEQFF TGTGCCAGCACGGTAGCGGGGGGGCCCCTCGGTGAGCAGTTCTTC
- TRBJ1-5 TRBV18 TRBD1 CASSPGTGGNNQPQHF TGTGCCAGCTCACCCGGAACAGGGGGTAATAATCAGCCCCAGCATTTT
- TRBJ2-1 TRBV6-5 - CASSYGGSRNEQFF TGTGCCAGCAGTTACGGGGGGTCCCGAAATGAGCAGTTCTTC
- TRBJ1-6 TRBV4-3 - CASSPDGSDSPLHF TGCGCCAGCTCACCAGACGGGAGTGATTCACCCCTCCACTTT
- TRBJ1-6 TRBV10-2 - CASSDQGNSPLHF TGCGCCAGCAGTGATCAGGGAAATTCACCCCTCCACTTT
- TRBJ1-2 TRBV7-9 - CASSGGAGYYGYTF TGTGCCAGCAGCGGAGGCGCAGGGTACTATGGCTACACCTTC
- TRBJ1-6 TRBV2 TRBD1 CASSEGDGQVLHF TGTGCCAGCAGTGAAGGGGATGGACAGGTCCTCCACTTT
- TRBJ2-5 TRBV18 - CASSPPMGQETQYF TGTGCCAGCTCACCACCAATGGGCCAAGAGACCCAGTACTTC
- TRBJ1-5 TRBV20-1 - CSASPQGPQHF TGCAGTGCTAGCCCCCAAGGGCCCCAGCATTTT
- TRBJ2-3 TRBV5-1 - CASSLWAPGADTQYF TGCGCCAGCAGCTTGTGGGCTCCGGGGGCAGATACGCAGTATTTT
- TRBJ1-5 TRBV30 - CAWSGNSNQPQHF TGTGCCTGGAGTGGCAATAGCAATCAGCCCCAGCATTTT
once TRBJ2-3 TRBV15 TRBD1 CATRATGVSTDTQYF TGTGCCACCAGGGCGACAGGGGTTAGCACAGATACGCAGTATTTT
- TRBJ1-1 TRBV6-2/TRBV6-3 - CASSWVSGAEAFF TGTGCCAGCAGTTGGGTTTCGGGGGCTGAAGCTTTCTTT
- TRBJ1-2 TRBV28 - CASSPGPGGYTF TGTGCCAGCAGCCCGGGACCCGGTGGCTACACCTTC
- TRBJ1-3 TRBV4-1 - CASSQDGGFGNTIYF TGCGCCAGCAGCCAAGATGGAGGGTTCGGAAACACCATATATTTT
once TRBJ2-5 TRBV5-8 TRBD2 CASSLQLAGAWQETQYF TGTGCCAGCAGCTTGCAGCTAGCGGGGGCCTGGCAAGAGACCCAGTACTTC
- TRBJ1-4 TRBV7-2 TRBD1 CASSFDRGYEKLFF TGTGCCAGCAGCTTCGACAGGGGGTATGAAAAACTGTTTTTT
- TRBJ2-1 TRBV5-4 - CASSLTGDYNEQFF TGTGCCAGCAGCTTGACTGGGGACTACAATGAGCAGTTCTTC
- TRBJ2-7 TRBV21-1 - CASSSHGSSGASYEQYF TGTGCCAGCAGCTCACATGGGAGTAGCGGGGCGTCCTACGAGCAGTACTTC
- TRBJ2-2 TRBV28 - CASSSGLANTGELFF TGTGCCAGCAGTTCGGGACTGGCGAACACCGGGGAGCTGTTTTTT
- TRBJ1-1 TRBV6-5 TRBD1 CASTRTGDSTEAFF TGTGCCAGCACCAGGACAGGGGATAGCACTGAAGCTTTCTTT
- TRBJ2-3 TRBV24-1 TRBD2 CATSERGWDTQYF TGTGCCACCAGTGAGCGGGGGTGGGATACGCAGTATTTT